This TCR beta chain was retrieved from a study of blood T cell repertoires in COVID-19 (dated by TCRdb to 2020 to 2021). Context from the whole study: The collaborator samples originated in the United States, Italy and Spain and spanned the acute and convalescent phases of COVID-19. Where available, HLA class I and class II types were taken from metadata supplied by the sample provider and were not determined by assay-based typing. The dataset comprised deeply sampled blood TCRbeta repertoires from subjects exposed to, actively infected with, or recovered from COVID-19. A freely available public database, intended as a resource for researchers studying the immune response to SARS-CoV-2, is where the repertoires were released. Nearly every sample came with metadata listing a de-identified subject ID, COVID-19 status, age in years and sex. The material from the prospective study consisted of cDNA or gDNA derived from T cells, B-cell-depleted T cells, or PBMCs. Samples came from the ongoing ImmuneRACE study (first 160 participants) plus 1,254 subjects from 6 global collaborators.

Worth noting for this clone: Its antigen target is currently unknown. The record has no base qualities; no much larger clone is one base away.

TCRbeta CDR3 regions were amplified from genomic DNA using the immunoSEQ Assay, a bias-controlled multiplex PCR. Turning to the authors' computational methods: Nucleated cell counts per sample were estimated from amplification of reference gene primers within the assay. To quantify the absolute abundance of each unique TCRbeta CDR3 rearrangement, sequence reads were collapsed and filtered. For each sample, productive Simpson clonality was calculated as the square root of Simpson's diversity index across productive rearrangements. Here the immuneACCESS table is served through TCRdb, limited to in-frame sequences with V and J called. Missing clones are a known gap in these copies; in checked studies unresolved V genes cover under half, and the rest lacks a known reason. V, J and clone size are those of that table, while D and trimming were read from the DNA. This sample is represented by a few hundred thousand clones; 70% to 90% of them were singletons. Around 0.97% of the sample goes to the ten largest clones.

The CDR3 has 15 amino acids, counting the end cysteine and phenylalanine. Only the CDR3 DNA is retained, 45 bases long and in frame from the first base. Trimming takes 4 bases off V and 3 bases off J; junction bases not matched to a gene: 5. Based on the germline V gene, the CDR1 and CDR2 sequences are ENHRY and SYGVKD. Results the study describes overall, beyond this receptor: The amount of clinical and demographic metadata varied by source and participant and was provided uncurated.

Collaborating institutions collected whole blood in K2EDTA tubes following their own protocols. For TCRbeta analysis, collaborator samples were shipped as frozen whole blood, as isolated PBMCs, or as DNA extracted from either sample type. This chain joins TRBV10-3 to TRBJ2-3; the central 9 bases match TRBD1. The clonotype comes from a man in his forties with acute or convalescent COVID-19. The specimen sequenced was peripheral blood. The bases read TGTGCCATCAGTGTTGGGACAGGGCAGACAGATACGCAGTATTTT. Translation gives CAISVGTGQTDTQYF.